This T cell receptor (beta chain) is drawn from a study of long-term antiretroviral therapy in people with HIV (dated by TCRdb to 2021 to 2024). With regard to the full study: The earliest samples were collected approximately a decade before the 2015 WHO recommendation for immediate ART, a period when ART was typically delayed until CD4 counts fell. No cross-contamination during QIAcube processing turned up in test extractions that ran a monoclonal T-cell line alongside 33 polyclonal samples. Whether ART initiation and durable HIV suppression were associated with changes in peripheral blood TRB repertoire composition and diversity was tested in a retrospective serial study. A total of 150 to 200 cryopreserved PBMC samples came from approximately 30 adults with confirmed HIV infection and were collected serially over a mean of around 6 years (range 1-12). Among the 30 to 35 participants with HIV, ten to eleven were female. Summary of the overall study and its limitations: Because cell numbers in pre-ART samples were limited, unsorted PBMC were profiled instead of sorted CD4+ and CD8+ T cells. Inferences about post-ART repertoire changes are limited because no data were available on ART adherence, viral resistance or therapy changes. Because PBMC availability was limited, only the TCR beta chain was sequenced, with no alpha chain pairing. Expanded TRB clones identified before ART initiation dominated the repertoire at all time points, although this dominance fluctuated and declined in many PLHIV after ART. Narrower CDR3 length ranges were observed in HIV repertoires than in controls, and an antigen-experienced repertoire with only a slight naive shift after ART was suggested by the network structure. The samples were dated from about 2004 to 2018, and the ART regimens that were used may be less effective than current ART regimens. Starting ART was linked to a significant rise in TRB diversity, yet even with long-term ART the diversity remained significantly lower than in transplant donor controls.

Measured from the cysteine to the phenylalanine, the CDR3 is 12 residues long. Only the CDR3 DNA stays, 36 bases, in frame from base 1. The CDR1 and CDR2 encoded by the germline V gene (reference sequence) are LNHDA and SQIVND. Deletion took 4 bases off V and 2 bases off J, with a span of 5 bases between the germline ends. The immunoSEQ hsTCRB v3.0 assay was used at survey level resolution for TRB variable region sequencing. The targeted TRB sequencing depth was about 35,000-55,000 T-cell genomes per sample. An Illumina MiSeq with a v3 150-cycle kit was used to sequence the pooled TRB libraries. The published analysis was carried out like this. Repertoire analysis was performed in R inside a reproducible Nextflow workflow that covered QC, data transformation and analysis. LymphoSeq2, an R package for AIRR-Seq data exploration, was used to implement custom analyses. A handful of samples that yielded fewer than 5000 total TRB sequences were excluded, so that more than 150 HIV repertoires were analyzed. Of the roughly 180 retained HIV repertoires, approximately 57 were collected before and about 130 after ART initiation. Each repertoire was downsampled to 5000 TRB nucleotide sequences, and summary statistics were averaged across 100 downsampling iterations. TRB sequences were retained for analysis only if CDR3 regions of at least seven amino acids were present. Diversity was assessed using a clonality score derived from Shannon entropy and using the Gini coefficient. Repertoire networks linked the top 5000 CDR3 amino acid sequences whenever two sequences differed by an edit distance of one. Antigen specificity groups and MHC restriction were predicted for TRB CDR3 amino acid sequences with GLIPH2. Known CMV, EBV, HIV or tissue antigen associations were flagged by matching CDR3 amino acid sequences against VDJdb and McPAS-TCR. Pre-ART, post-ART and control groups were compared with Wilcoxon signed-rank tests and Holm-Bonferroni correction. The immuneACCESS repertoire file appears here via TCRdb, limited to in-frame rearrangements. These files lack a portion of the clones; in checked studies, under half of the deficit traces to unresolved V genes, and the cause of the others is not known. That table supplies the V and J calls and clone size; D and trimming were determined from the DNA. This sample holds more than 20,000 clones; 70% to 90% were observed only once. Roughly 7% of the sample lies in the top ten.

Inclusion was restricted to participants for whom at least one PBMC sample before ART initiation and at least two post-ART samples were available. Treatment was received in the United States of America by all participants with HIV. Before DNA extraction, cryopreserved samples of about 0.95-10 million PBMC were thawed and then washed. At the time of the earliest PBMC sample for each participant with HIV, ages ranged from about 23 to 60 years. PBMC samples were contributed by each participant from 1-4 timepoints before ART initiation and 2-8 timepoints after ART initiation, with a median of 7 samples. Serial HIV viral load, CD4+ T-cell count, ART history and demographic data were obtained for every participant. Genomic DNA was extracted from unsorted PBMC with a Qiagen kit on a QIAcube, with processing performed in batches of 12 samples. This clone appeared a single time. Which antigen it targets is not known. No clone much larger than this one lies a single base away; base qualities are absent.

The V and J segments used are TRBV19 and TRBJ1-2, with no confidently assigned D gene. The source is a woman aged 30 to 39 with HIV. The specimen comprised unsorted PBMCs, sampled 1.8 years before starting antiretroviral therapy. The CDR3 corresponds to CASSNQNYGYTF. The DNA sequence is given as TGTGCCAGTAGTAATCAAAACTATGGCTACACCTTC.